The entry below describes one TCR beta chain. Antigen unknown. Trimming shortened V by 0 bases and J by 3 bases, and 9 bases separated the two germline ends. This CDR3 has 14 amino acids. Germline values: CDR1 SGHTA, CDR2 FQGNSA. The data were taken from a study of beta chain features in type 1 diabetes. Study observations and caveats: Moderately but significantly shorter TCRB CDR3s were found in Type 1 diabetes patients in all four CD4+ subsets.

Of the isolated RNA, all was reverse transcribed, and so the sequenced material was expressed TCRB transcripts. Here immunoSEQ multiplex PCR was the method, and the copy in TCRdb shows in-frame clones only, minus some. The sample has 60,000 or so clones, approximately 52% seen once. The sequence derives from a woman between 40 and 55 years old with type 1 diabetes. Sequencing was performed on Tregs from blood. The chain employs TRBV7-2 and TRBJ2-7; D is uncertain. CDR3 protein: CASSLAKHSYEQYF. The CDR3 coding sequence is TGTGCCAGCAGCTTAGCGAAGCACAGCTACGAGCAGTACTTC.